This section outlines one T cell receptor beta chain sequence together with its context. Here immunoSEQ multiplex PCR was the method, and the copy in TCRdb shows in-frame clones only, minus some. The sample holds 700,000 or so clones, approximately 83% seen once. This specimen belongs to a study of shared T cell receptors in the human thymus. Germline V gene sequence: CDR1 MGHRA, CDR2 YSYEKL. The CDR3 spans 14 residues. Between the trimmed V and J ends, which lost 0 bases and 6 bases, there was a span of 12 bases. The same sample was also used in a study of human thymus T cells. Turning to that study: Surgeons resected thymus tissue during corrective heart surgery. Seemingly biased V and J gene usage marked thymic and blood repertoires. Related research found strongly overlapping thymic repertoires in unrelated individuals.

The genes are TRBV4-1 and TRBJ2-7, with a tentative D call TRBD2 (6 bases). Sequenced sample: thymocytes. The TCR was taken from a girl less than two years old with a congenital heart defect. Here the CDR3 reads CASSQELGGGEQYF. The CDR3 bases are TGCGCCAGCAGCCAAGAACTGGGGGGAGGCGAGCAGTACTTC.